A selection of T cell receptor beta chains follows, all from one sample in a study of OX40 agonist ivuxolimab in advanced cancers. Clones were read by immunoSEQ multiplex PCR, and TCRdb kept only the in-frame ones, dropping some. The sample shows about 59,000 clones, more than 75% of them seen only once. The specimen comprised CD4+ or CD8+ T cells sorted from blood, sampled in a trial of the OX40 agonist ivuxolimab. The receptors stem from an adult with an advanced solid tumor such as melanoma, head and neck, liver or kidney cancer. CDR3s include the opening cysteine and the closing phenylalanine or tryptophan. A D gene is named only where the DNA matches it firmly. The size of a clone is reported for some rows only, either as once, few or many, or as a class for expanded clones.

length,D,size,J,V,DNA,CDR3
15,NA,NA,TRBJ2-2,TRBV2,TGTGCCAGCAGTGTAATAAGTGGGAGCACCGGGGAGCTGTTTTTT,CASSVISGSTGELFF
12,NA,NA,TRBJ1-2,TRBV30,TGTGCCTGGAGTCGGGGGGGCGTTGGCTACACCTTC,CAWSRGGVGYTF
15,NA,NA,TRBJ2-1,TRBV19,TGTGCCAGTAGTATAGAAGCGGCCCCGTACAATGAGCAGTTCTTC,CASSIEAAPYNEQFF
18,NA,NA,TRBJ2-3,TRBV4-3,TGCGCCAGCAGCCAAGGTTATAGCCTCCGGGGTAGCACAGATACGCAGTATTTT,CASSQGYSLRGSTDTQYF
18,TRBD2,NA,TRBJ2-3,TRBV9,TGTGCCAGCAGCGAGGGGACTAGCGGGGGGGCCTCCACAGATACGCAGTATTTT,CASSEGTSGGASTDTQYF
15,NA,NA,TRBJ1-1,TRBV28,TGTGCCAGCAGTACTCCCCCAGGGGCGCGCACTGAAGCTTTCTTT,CASSTPPGARTEAFF
17,NA,NA,TRBJ2-6,TRBV9,TGTGCCAGCACCCCTGGGACACTAGTCTCTGGGGCCAACGTCCTGACTTTC,CASTPGTLVSGANVLTF
16,NA,NA,TRBJ1-2,TRBV5-6,TGTGCCAGCAGCGTCCGGGACCCCAGTGAAGGATATGGCTACACCTTC,CASSVRDPSEGYGYTF
16,NA,NA,TRBJ2-1,TRBV11-3,TGTGCCAGCAGCTTAGACATAGTAGGTGGTAGCAATGAGCAGTTCTTC,CASSLDIVGGSNEQFF
15,TRBD2,NA,TRBJ2-1,TRBV6-1,TGTGCCAGCTCGCTACTAGCGGGGGGTTACAATGAGCAGTTCTTC,CASSLLAGGYNEQFF
12,NA,NA,TRBJ1-2,TRBV30,TGTGCCTGGTCCGCGGGGGGCTATGGCTACACCTTC,CAWSAGGYGYTF
13,NA,NA,TRBJ1-1,TRBV30,TGTGCCTGGAGTCGGACCCAAGAGCAAAGGGCTTTCTTT,CAWSRTQEQRAFF
14,NA,NA,TRBJ2-7,TRBV18,TGTGCCAGCTCATCGGGGGCCCAAACCTACGAGCAGTACTTC,CASSSGAQTYEQYF
15,TRBD1,NA,TRBJ1-2,TRBV28,TGTGCCAGCAGTTTCGGGACAGGAAGGGACTATGGCTACACCTTC,CASSFGTGRDYGYTF
15,TRBD2,NA,TRBJ2-5,TRBV5-1,TGCGCCAGCAGCTTGGGTAGCGGGGCTGGGGAGACCCAGTACTTC,CASSLGSGAGETQYF
13,NA,once,TRBJ1-1,TRBV5-1,TGCGCCAGCAGCTTAGGGAGGGACACTGAAGCTTTCTTT,CASSLGRDTEAFF
15,NA,NA,TRBJ1-3,TRBV5-4,TGTGCCAGCAGCTTGGGAGTGGGGGACGGAAACACCATATATTTT,CASSLGVGDGNTIYF
17,NA,NA,TRBJ2-7,TRBV5-6,TGTGCCAGCAGCAGGTTGGGCGACCATCAAAGAAACTACGAGCAGTACTTC,CASSRLGDHQRNYEQYF
15,NA,few,TRBJ1-2,TRBV30,TGTGCCTGGAGTAGTCCAGGGGAAGCTAACTATGGCTACACCTTC,CAWSSPGEANYGYTF
15,NA,few,TRBJ1-5,TRBV7-2,TGTGCCAGCAGCACCTTGGGGTGGGGGAATCAGCCCCAGCATTTT,CASSTLGWGNQPQHF
13,NA,NA,TRBJ1-4,TRBV4-2,TGTGCCAGCAGCCAACAGGGAGGTGAAAAACTGTTTTTT,CASSQQGGEKLFF
11,TRBD1,NA,TRBJ2-1,TRBV19,TGTGCCAGTAGTCACAGGGGTGAGCAGTTCTTC,CASSHRGEQFF
15,TRBD2,NA,TRBJ2-5,TRBV2,TGTGCCAGCAGTGAACGTAGCGGGGGGGTAGAGACCCAGTACTTC,CASSERSGGVETQYF
15,NA,few,TRBJ1-4,TRBV9,TGTGCCAGCAGCGTAGGGAAGGGGAACGATGAAAAACTGTTTTTT,CASSVGKGNDEKLFF
16,TRBD1,NA,TRBJ2-2,TRBV5-4,TGTGCCAGCAGCCCCGTTGGACAGGAAAACACCGGGGAGCTGTTTTTT,CASSPVGQENTGELFF
14,NA,few,TRBJ2-1,TRBV18,TGTGCCAGCTCACCACCGTCTTTAAAGGGTGAGCAGTTCTTC,CASSPPSLKGEQFF
17,TRBD1,NA,TRBJ2-2,TRBV7-7,TGTGCCAGCAGCCTGGACAGGGGGCGCATAAACACCGGGGAGCTGTTTTTT,CASSLDRGRINTGELFF
15,NA,NA,TRBJ2-2,TRBV5-1,TGCGCCAGCAGCTTAGGAGGGGCTAACACCGGGGAGCTGTTTTTT,CASSLGGANTGELFF
19,NA,few,TRBJ1-5,TRBV5-6,TGTGCCAGCAGCTTGATAGCGGGGACGGGGGTAGGGAGCAATCAGCCCCAGCATTTT,CASSLIAGTGVGSNQPQHF
14,NA,NA,TRBJ2-7,TRBV5-1,TGCGCCAGCAGCATAGACGGACAGAGGTACGAGCAGTACTTC,CASSIDGQRYEQYF
13,NA,NA,TRBJ2-3,TRBV25-1,TGTGCCAGCAATTTTGGAAGCACAGATACGCAGTATTTT,CASNFGSTDTQYF
15,NA,NA,TRBJ2-7,TRBV7-2,TGTGCCAGCAGCCTGAATCAGGCATTTACCTACGAGCAGTACTTC,CASSLNQAFTYEQYF
18,TRBD1,NA,TRBJ1-5,TRBV7-8,TGTGCCAGCAGCCGCCGGGACAGCAATCCTCTTAGCAATCAGCCCCAGCATTTT,CASSRRDSNPLSNQPQHF
12,NA,once,TRBJ1-1,TRBV7-2,TGTGCCAGCAGTCCTATAAACACTGAAGCTTTCTTT,CASSPINTEAFF
15,NA,NA,TRBJ1-2,TRBV6-1,TGTGCCAGCAGTGAAGACGGCAGAGCTAACTATGGCTACACCTTC,CASSEDGRANYGYTF
16,TRBD1,NA,TRBJ1-1,TRBV9,TGTGCCAGCAGCGCCCAAGAATGGGCTAACAGGGGTAGAGCTTTCTTT,CASSAQEWANRGRAFF
14,NA,NA,TRBJ1-4,TRBV7-9,TGTGCCAGCAGCTTAAACAGTGCTAATGAAAAACTGTTTTTT,CASSLNSANEKLFF
12,TRBD1,NA,TRBJ1-5,TRBV10-2,TGCGCCATCGGGACAGGCAATCAGCCCCAGCATTTT,CAIGTGNQPQHF
15,TRBD1,NA,TRBJ1-4,TRBV18,TGTGCCAGCTCACTTACAGGGGGCTTTGATGAAAAACTGTTTTTT,CASSLTGGFDEKLFF
16,NA,once,TRBJ2-1,TRBV7-2,TGTGCCAGCAGCTTATTGGGAGGCCTTACCTACAATGAGCAGTTCTTC,CASSLLGGLTYNEQFF
14,NA,NA,TRBJ1-5,TRBV11-2,TGTGCCAGCAGCTTAGGCTCTGGCCATCAGCCCCAGCATTTT,CASSLGSGHQPQHF
14,NA,NA,TRBJ1-3,TRBV28,TGTGCCAGCAGTTTACAGGGCTCTGGAAACACCATATATTTT,CASSLQGSGNTIYF
14,NA,NA,TRBJ2-7,TRBV6-5,TGTGCCAGCAGTCCCCTACTAGAGTCCTACGAGCAGTACTTC,CASSPLLESYEQYF